Below are 7 T cell receptor beta chains sequenced from a single sample in a study of cytomegalovirus exposure and HLA in healthy donors. The protocol was immunoSEQ multiplex PCR, while the TCRdb copy is restricted to in-frame clones and leaves out a portion. This sample has 60,000 to 70,000 clones, with 85% to 95% found just once. Specimen: PBMCs. Receptors originate from a young man in good health and CMV-seropositive.

The chain links TRBV5-6 to TRBJ1-1, with TRBD1 matching 7 bases. The germline CDR1 and CDR2 sequences are SGHDT and YYEEEE. The CDR3 length is 18 residues. The V gene end was trimmed by 5 bases and the J gene end by 6 bases; junction bases not matched to a gene: 22. As DNA, the CDR3 is TGTGCCAGCAGTCCTGGACGTAATTTATTCGCCGGACAGGCTGAAGCTTTCTTT. Residues: CASSPGRNLFAGQAEAFF.

The V and J genes are TRBV25-1 and TRBJ2-6; D is possibly TRBD2 (5 bases). V was pared by 5 bases and J by 0 bases, with 11 bases between. Germline loops: CDR1 MGHDK, CDR2 SYGVNS. This CDR3 region has 16 residues. Here the CDR3 DNA reads TGTGCCAGCAGTTACGGACTGATCTCTGGGGCCAACGTCCTGACTTTC. Amino acid sequence: CASSYGLISGANVLTF.

Written as DNA, the CDR3 is TGTGCCAGCAGCTATAACTCCGGGGCCAACGTCCTGACTTTC. Translation: CASSYNSGANVLTF. The chain carries TRBV27 and TRBJ2-6; D not resolved. The CDR3 contains 14 residues. Germline CDR1 is MNHEY and CDR2 is SMNVEV (reference sequence). Trimming stripped 6 bases from V and 4 bases from J, with 10 bases between.

This clone was seen more than once but under ten times. This rearrangement joins TRBV6-4 to TRBJ2-3; 9 positions agree with TRBD2. In germline, CDR1 is MRHNA, CDR2 SNTAGT. V dropped 5 bases and J dropped 1; count of bases not matched to a gene: 4. The CDR3 consists of 15 residues. CDR3 sequence (DNA): TGTGCCAGCAGTTTAGCGGGAGAGGGCACAGATACGCAGTATTTT. Translation: CASSLAGEGTDTQYF.

This chain joins TRBV7-8 and TRBJ2-7, with 8 positions matching TRBD1. CDR1 and CDR2 (germline): SGHVS, FQNEAQ. With V trimmed by 7 bases and J by 4 bases, 12 bases remained unmatched. The CDR3 is made up of 15 amino acids. DNA of the CDR3: TGTGCCAGCAACCCTGACAGGGGTAGGTCTTACGAGCAGTACTTC. It yields the protein CASNPDRGRSYEQYF.

The J gene is TRBJ1-4, the V gene TRBV28; maybe TRBD1 (5 bases). There are 14 residues in the CDR3. Trimming took off 2 bases at V and 7 bases at J, with 11 bases between the two ends. Per germline, CDR1 MDHEN and CDR2 SYDVKM. The DNA of the CDR3 is TGTGCCAGCAGTTTAGCCAGGGATGGTGAAAAACTGTTTTTT. Encoded protein: CASSLARDGEKLFF. Filled out from reference TRBV28 and TRBJ1-4, the complete variable domain reads DVKVTQSSRYLVKRTGEKVFLECVQDMDHENMFWYRQDPGLGLRLIYFSYDVKMKEKGDIPEGYSVSREKKERFSLILESASTNQTSMYLCASSLARDGEKLFFGSGTQLSVL.

In DNA, the CDR3 is TGTGCCAGCAGTTACTCGGGGCGGACCGTCGACGAGCAGTACTTC. This sequence encodes CASSYSGRTVDEQYF. This chain joins TRBV6-5 and TRBJ2-7; a possible D gene is TRBD1 (5 bases). V was clipped by 0 bases and J by 5 bases, with 14 bases between them. Germline CDR1 and CDR2: MNHEY and SVGAGI. This CDR3 has 15 residues.